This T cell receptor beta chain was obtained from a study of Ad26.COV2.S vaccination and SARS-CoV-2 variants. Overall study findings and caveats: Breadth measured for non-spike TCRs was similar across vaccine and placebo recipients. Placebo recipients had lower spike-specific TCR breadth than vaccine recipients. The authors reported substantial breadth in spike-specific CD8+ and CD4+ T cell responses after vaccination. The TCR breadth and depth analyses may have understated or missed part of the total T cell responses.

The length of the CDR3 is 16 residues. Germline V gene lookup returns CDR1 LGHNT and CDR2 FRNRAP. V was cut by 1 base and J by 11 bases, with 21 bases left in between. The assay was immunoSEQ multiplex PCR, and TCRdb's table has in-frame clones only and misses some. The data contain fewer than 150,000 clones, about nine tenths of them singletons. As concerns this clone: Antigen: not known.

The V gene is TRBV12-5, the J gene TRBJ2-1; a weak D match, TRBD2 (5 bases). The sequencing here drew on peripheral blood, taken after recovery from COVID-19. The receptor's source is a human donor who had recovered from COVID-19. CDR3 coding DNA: TGTGCTAGTGGTTTGGACCGGGGTTGGGCAACAATGAAGCAGTTCTTC. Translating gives CASGLDRGWATMKQFF.